The rows below give T cell receptor beta chains drawn from one sample of a study of OX40 agonist ivuxolimab in advanced cancers. Clones were sequenced by immunoSEQ multiplex PCR, and TCRdb holds only the in-frame ones, with some missing. The table records about 60,000 clones, around 90% of them present only once. This sample comprised CD4+ or CD8+ T cells sorted from blood, obtained in a trial of the OX40 agonist ivuxolimab. These receptors were obtained from an adult with an advanced solid tumor such as melanoma, head and neck, liver or kidney cancer. Both conserved end residues are part of each CDR3. Fields, in order: J gene, clone size, D gene, V gene, CDR3 protein, CDR3 DNA. A D gene is named only where the DNA matches it firmly. Size values are once, few and many counts, or a class for expanded clones, and some rows have none.

j_gene: TRBJ2-1; abundance: NA; d_gene: TRBD1; v_gene: TRBV9; CDR3aa: CASSASGQGGNEQFF; CDR3nt: TGTGCCAGCAGCGCGTCGGGACAGGGTGGGAATGAGCAGTTCTTC
j_gene: TRBJ2-1; abundance: once; d_gene: NA; v_gene: TRBV5-4; CDR3aa: CASSLVGPPQREQFF; CDR3nt: TGTGCCAGCAGCTTGGTGGGACCGCCCCAGCGGGAGCAGTTCTTC
j_gene: TRBJ2-1; abundance: NA; d_gene: TRBD2; v_gene: TRBV9; CDR3aa: CASSASGSSNEQFF; CDR3nt: TGTGCCAGCAGCGCTAGCGGGAGTAGCAATGAGCAGTTCTTC
j_gene: TRBJ1-3; abundance: few; d_gene: TRBD1; v_gene: TRBV30; CDR3aa: CAWRGQGTNTIYF; CDR3nt: TGTGCCTGGAGAGGACAGGGGACGAACACCATATATTTT
j_gene: TRBJ1-5; abundance: NA; d_gene: NA; v_gene: TRBV7-9; CDR3aa: CASSLGQVNQPQHF; CDR3nt: TGTGCCAGCAGCTTAGGACAGGTCAATCAGCCCCAGCATTTT
j_gene: TRBJ2-5; abundance: NA; d_gene: TRBD1; v_gene: TRBV27; CDR3aa: CASSFSRQGSGKETQYF; CDR3nt: TGTGCCAGCAGTTTTTCGCGACAGGGGTCCGGCAAAGAGACCCAGTACTTC
j_gene: TRBJ1-5; abundance: NA; d_gene: NA; v_gene: TRBV19; CDR3aa: CASSKGGRINQPQHF; CDR3nt: TGTGCCAGTAGTAAGGGAGGCCGGATCAATCAGCCCCAGCATTTT
j_gene: TRBJ2-1; abundance: NA; d_gene: TRBD2; v_gene: TRBV7-3; CDR3aa: CASSSGTSQFF; CDR3nt: TGTGCCAGCAGCTCAGGGACTAGCCAGTTCTTC
j_gene: TRBJ2-1; abundance: once; d_gene: TRBD1; v_gene: TRBV6-1; CDR3aa: CASSEQGVGYNEQFF; CDR3nt: TGTGCCAGCAGTGAACAGGGGGTTGGCTACAATGAGCAGTTCTTC
j_gene: TRBJ1-2; abundance: NA; d_gene: NA; v_gene: TRBV20-1; CDR3aa: CSARVPTGYTF; CDR3nt: TGCAGTGCTAGGGTCCCGACTGGCTACACCTTC
j_gene: TRBJ2-7; abundance: NA; d_gene: NA; v_gene: TRBV7-2; CDR3aa: CASSLLQLSSSYEQYF; CDR3nt: TGTGCCAGCAGCTTATTGCAACTATCGAGCTCCTACGAGCAGTACTTC
j_gene: TRBJ2-1; abundance: NA; d_gene: TRBD2; v_gene: TRBV7-2; CDR3aa: CAASRSGRYNEQFF; CDR3nt: TGTGCCGCCAGTCGGAGCGGGAGGTACAATGAGCAGTTCTTC
j_gene: TRBJ2-7; abundance: once; d_gene: NA; v_gene: TRBV4-2; CDR3aa: CASSQTGSLNEQYF; CDR3nt: TGTGCCAGCAGCCAGACCGGGTCTTTAAACGAGCAGTACTTC
j_gene: TRBJ2-7; abundance: NA; d_gene: TRBD2; v_gene: TRBV7-2; CDR3aa: CASSLASSGRTYEQYF; CDR3nt: TGTGCCAGCAGCTTAGCGTCTAGCGGGAGGACTTACGAGCAGTACTTC
j_gene: TRBJ1-2; abundance: NA; d_gene: TRBD1; v_gene: TRBV7-9; CDR3aa: CASSSQGAGYGYTF; CDR3nt: TGTGCCAGCAGCTCGCAGGGGGCGGGCTATGGCTACACCTTC
j_gene: TRBJ2-1; abundance: NA; d_gene: NA; v_gene: TRBV28; CDR3aa: CASSLAGRRNEQFF; CDR3nt: TGTGCCAGCAGTTTAGCGGGAAGGAGAAATGAGCAGTTCTTC
j_gene: TRBJ2-1; abundance: NA; d_gene: NA; v_gene: TRBV2; CDR3aa: CASTLTPNVGQQFF; CDR3nt: TGTGCCAGCACGCTAACCCCGAACGTGGGTCAGCAGTTCTTC
j_gene: TRBJ1-3; abundance: NA; d_gene: TRBD1; v_gene: TRBV4-1; CDR3aa: CASSPGQGPHSGNTIYF; CDR3nt: TGCGCCAGCAGCCCGGGACAGGGGCCCCACTCTGGAAACACCATATATTTT
j_gene: TRBJ2-2; abundance: NA; d_gene: NA; v_gene: TRBV21-1; CDR3aa: CASSKVRLDTGELFF; CDR3nt: TGTGCCAGCAGCAAAGTACGGCTCGACACCGGGGAGCTGTTTTTT
j_gene: TRBJ2-7; abundance: NA; d_gene: NA; v_gene: TRBV28; CDR3aa: CASTLGGQPYEQYF; CDR3nt: TGTGCCAGCACCTTGGGGGGACAGCCCTACGAGCAGTACTTC
j_gene: TRBJ2-3; abundance: NA; d_gene: TRBD1; v_gene: TRBV5-1; CDR3aa: CASSRGQTGSTDTQYF; CDR3nt: TGCGCCAGCAGCCGCGGACAGACAGGGTCCACAGATACGCAGTATTTT
j_gene: TRBJ1-3; abundance: NA; d_gene: NA; v_gene: TRBV5-1; CDR3aa: CASSLTGSPSSGNTIYF; CDR3nt: TGCGCCAGCAGCTTGACTGGTAGCCCTAGCTCTGGAAACACCATATATTTT
j_gene: TRBJ2-3; abundance: once; d_gene: NA; v_gene: TRBV7-2; CDR3aa: CASSLAGGDTQYF; CDR3nt: TGTGCCAGCAGCTTAGCGGGAGGAGATACGCAGTATTTT
j_gene: TRBJ2-7; abundance: NA; d_gene: TRBD2; v_gene: TRBV4-3; CDR3aa: CASGQEGRLAGGNEQYF; CDR3nt: TGCGCCAGCGGCCAAGAAGGCCGACTAGCGGGAGGGAACGAGCAGTACTTC
j_gene: TRBJ1-1; abundance: NA; d_gene: TRBD1; v_gene: TRBV28; CDR3aa: CASSAGGGSTEAFF; CDR3nt: TGTGCCAGCAGTGCAGGGGGGGGCAGCACTGAAGCTTTCTTT
j_gene: TRBJ2-7; abundance: once; d_gene: TRBD2; v_gene: TRBV11-3; CDR3aa: CASSSLDREASGRATYEQYF; CDR3nt: TGTGCCAGCAGCTCTCTAGACAGGGAGGCTAGCGGGAGGGCCACCTACGAGCAGTACTTC
j_gene: TRBJ2-6; abundance: NA; d_gene: TRBD1; v_gene: TRBV5-1; CDR3aa: CASSLQGTTGANVLTF; CDR3nt: TGCGCCAGCAGCTTACAGGGGACCACTGGGGCCAACGTCCTGACTTTC
j_gene: TRBJ2-7; abundance: NA; d_gene: TRBD2; v_gene: TRBV4-3; CDR3aa: CASSQTPGGDGSREQYF; CDR3nt: TGCGCCAGCAGCCAAACCCCGGGGGGAGACGGGTCTAGAGAGCAGTACTTC
j_gene: TRBJ2-1; abundance: NA; d_gene: NA; v_gene: TRBV28; CDR3aa: CASSLARFNEQFF; CDR3nt: TGTGCCAGCAGTTTGGCCAGGTTCAATGAGCAGTTCTTC
j_gene: TRBJ2-5; abundance: NA; d_gene: TRBD2; v_gene: TRBV28; CDR3aa: CASITPGLASGVETQYF; CDR3nt: TGTGCCAGCATTACACCGGGACTAGCGTCCGGGGTGGAGACCCAGTACTTC
j_gene: TRBJ2-3; abundance: NA; d_gene: TRBD1; v_gene: TRBV18; CDR3aa: CASSPKTATGGTDTQYF; CDR3nt: TGTGCCAGCTCTCCAAAGACGGCGACAGGGGGCACAGATACGCAGTATTTT
j_gene: TRBJ1-1; abundance: NA; d_gene: TRBD1; v_gene: TRBV28; CDR3aa: CASRGQGFPEAFF; CDR3nt: TGTGCCAGCAGGGGACAGGGTTTCCCTGAAGCTTTCTTT
j_gene: TRBJ1-1; abundance: once; d_gene: TRBD1; v_gene: TRBV5-6; CDR3aa: CASSSGTGNTEAFF; CDR3nt: TGTGCCAGCAGCTCCGGGACAGGGAACACTGAAGCTTTCTTT
j_gene: TRBJ1-2; abundance: NA; d_gene: NA; v_gene: TRBV5-1; CDR3aa: CASTPTGNYGYTF; CDR3nt: TGCGCCAGCACCCCCACCGGGAACTATGGCTACACCTTC
j_gene: TRBJ2-2; abundance: NA; d_gene: NA; v_gene: TRBV2; CDR3aa: CASKGHVDTGELFF; CDR3nt: TGTGCCAGCAAGGGCCATGTAGACACCGGGGAGCTGTTTTTT
j_gene: TRBJ2-3; abundance: NA; d_gene: TRBD2; v_gene: TRBV7-2; CDR3aa: CASSLTPLAGSTDTQYF; CDR3nt: TGTGCCAGCAGCTTAACCCCACTAGCGGGAAGCACAGATACGCAGTATTTT